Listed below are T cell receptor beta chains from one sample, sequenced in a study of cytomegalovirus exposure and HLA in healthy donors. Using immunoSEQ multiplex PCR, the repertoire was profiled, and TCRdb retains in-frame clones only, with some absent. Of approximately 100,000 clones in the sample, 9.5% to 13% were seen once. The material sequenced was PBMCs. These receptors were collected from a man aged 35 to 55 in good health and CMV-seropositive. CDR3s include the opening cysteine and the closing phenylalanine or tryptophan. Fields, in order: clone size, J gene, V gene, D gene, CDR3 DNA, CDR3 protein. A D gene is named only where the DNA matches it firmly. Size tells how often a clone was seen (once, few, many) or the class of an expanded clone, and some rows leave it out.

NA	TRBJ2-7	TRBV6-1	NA	TGTGCCAGCAGTGAACGGGGGAGCTCCTACGAGCAGTACTTC	CASSERGSSYEQYF
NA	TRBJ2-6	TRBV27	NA	TGTGCCAGCAGCCTCAGCTCTGGGGCCAACGTCCTGACTTTC	CASSLSSGANVLTF
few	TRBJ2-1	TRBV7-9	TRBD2	TGTGCCAGCAGCCGTAGACTAGCGGAGCTCTACAATGAGCAGTTCTTC	CASSRRLAELYNEQFF
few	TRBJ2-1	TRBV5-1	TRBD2	TGCGCCAGCAGCCCCTCAGCGGGAGGATTTAATGAGCAGTTCTTC	CASSPSAGGFNEQFF
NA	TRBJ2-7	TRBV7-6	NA	TGTGCCAGCAGCTCTGGGGACAAGAGCTCCTACGAGCAGTACTTC	CASSSGDKSSYEQYF
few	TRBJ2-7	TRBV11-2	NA	TGTGCCAGCAGCTTATCCCTCGAGCAGTACTTC	CASSLSLEQYF
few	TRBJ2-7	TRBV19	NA	TGTGCCAGTAGTATCCGGAGAGTAACCGGTATCGAGCAGTACTTC	CASSIRRVTGIEQYF
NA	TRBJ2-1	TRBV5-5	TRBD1	TGTGCCAGCAGCTGGACAGGGGGGTACAATGAGCAGTTCTTC	CASSWTGGYNEQFF
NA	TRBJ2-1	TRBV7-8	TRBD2	TGTGCCAGCAGCTATCGACTAGCGGGAGGGTTCCCAAGCTCCTACAATGAGCAGTTCTTC	CASSYRLAGGFPSSYNEQFF
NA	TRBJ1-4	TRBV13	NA	TGTGCCAGCAGCGAGCGTGGGAGGGCTAATGAAAAACTGTTTTTT	CASSERGRANEKLFF
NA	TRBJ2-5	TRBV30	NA	TGTGCCTGGAGTACGGGAGAGCAGTACTTC	CAWSTGEQYF
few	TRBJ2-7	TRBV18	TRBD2	TGTGCCAGCTCACCACAGAGCGGGGTTTACGAGCAGTACTTC	CASSPQSGVYEQYF
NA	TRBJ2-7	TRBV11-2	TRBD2	TGTGCCAGCAGCGCCGGACTAGCGGGCGAGCAGTACTTC	CASSAGLAGEQYF
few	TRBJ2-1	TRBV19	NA	TGTGCCAGTAGTATAGTAGGCGGGGCCTCCTACAATGAGCAGTTCTTC	CASSIVGGASYNEQFF
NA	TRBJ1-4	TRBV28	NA	TGTGCCAGCAGTTTGCCGCAGGCGACTAATGAAAAACTGTTTTTT	CASSLPQATNEKLFF
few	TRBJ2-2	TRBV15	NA	TGTGCCACCAGCAGAGATCGGGGGACCTCGAACACCGGGGAGCTGTTTTTT	CATSRDRGTSNTGELFF
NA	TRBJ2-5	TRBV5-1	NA	TGCGCCACCCGGCCTTACACTAGGCAAGAGACCCAGTACTTC	CATRPYTRQETQYF
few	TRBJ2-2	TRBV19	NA	TGTGCCAGTAGTAATACAGGGTTGGACACCGGGGAGCTGTTTTTT	CASSNTGLDTGELFF
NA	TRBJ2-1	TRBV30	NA	TGTGCCTGGAGGGAGGGGAATATTGAGCAGTTCTTC	CAWREGNIEQFF
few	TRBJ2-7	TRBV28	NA	TGTGCCAGCAGTACAGGGCCCCGTTCGGGGGAGCAGTACTTC	CASSTGPRSGEQYF
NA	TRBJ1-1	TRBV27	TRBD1	TGTGCCAGCAGGGCCGACAGGGGCACTGAAGCTTTCTTT	CASRADRGTEAFF
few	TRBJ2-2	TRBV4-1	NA	TGCGCCAGCAGCCAGCCAGGGGTCGGGGAGCTGTTTTTT	CASSQPGVGELFF
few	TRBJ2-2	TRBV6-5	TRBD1	TGTGCCAGCACCAACAGGGGGTTTAATGACGGGGAGCTGTTTTTT	CASTNRGFNDGELFF
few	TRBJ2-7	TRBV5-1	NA	TGCGCCAGCAGCTCCCGCCGGATTGGGGGCGGGAGAGAGGCCGAGCAGTACTTC	CASSSRRIGGGREAEQYF
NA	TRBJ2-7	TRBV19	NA	TGTGACCCCTCCCCATTCGCCTACGAGCAGTACTTC	CDPSPFAYEQYF
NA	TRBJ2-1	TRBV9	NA	TGTGCCAGCAGCGTAGACGGGGGATCCTACAATGAGCAGTTCTTC	CASSVDGGSYNEQFF
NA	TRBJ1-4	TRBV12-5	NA	TGTGCTAGTGGTTTGATAGCAACAACTAATGAAAAACTGTTTTTT	CASGLIATTNEKLFF
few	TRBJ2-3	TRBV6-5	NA	TGTGCCAGCAGAAGTCGGGGGAAGAGATCAGATACGCAGTATTTT	CASRSRGKRSDTQYF
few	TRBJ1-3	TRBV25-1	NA	TGTGCCAGCAGTGAGGGACTGACTGGAAACACCATATATTTT	CASSEGLTGNTIYF
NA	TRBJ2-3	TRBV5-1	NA	TGCGCCAGCAGATACCTTTACAGCACTAGCACAGATACGCAGTATTTT	CASRYLYSTSTDTQYF
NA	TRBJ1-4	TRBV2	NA	TGTGCCAGCAACAGTGTACCGTCCCCTAATGAAAAACTGTTTTTT	CASNSVPSPNEKLFF
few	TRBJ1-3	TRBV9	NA	TGTGCCAGCAGCGTAGCTTTAGGGGGCTCTGGAAACACCATATATTTT	CASSVALGGSGNTIYF
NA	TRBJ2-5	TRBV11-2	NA	TGTGCCAGCAGCTTGGGTGGACAGTGGAAGAGGGAGACCCAGTACTTC	CASSLGGQWKRETQYF
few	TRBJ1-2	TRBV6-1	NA	TGTGCCAGCAGTCCTATTAGTAACTATGGCTACACCTTC	CASSPISNYGYTF
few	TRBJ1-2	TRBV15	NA	TGTGCCACCAGCAGAGAGAACAGTAACTATGGCTACACCTTC	CATSRENSNYGYTF
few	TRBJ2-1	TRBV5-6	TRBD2	TGTGCCAGCAGCCAGGGACTAGCGGCCCCAGAGCAGTTCTTC	CASSQGLAAPEQFF
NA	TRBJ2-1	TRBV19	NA	TGTGCCAGTAGTATATCCGGACAAAGCTCCTACAATGAGCAGTTCTTC	CASSISGQSSYNEQFF
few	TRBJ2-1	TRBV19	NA	TGTGCCAGTAGTAATCTAGCCTACAATGAGCAGTTCTTC	CASSNLAYNEQFF
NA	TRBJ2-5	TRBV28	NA	TGTGCCAGCAAAGGGGTCCCCCAAGAGACCCAGTACTTC	CASKGVPQETQYF
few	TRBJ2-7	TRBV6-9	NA	TGTGCCAGCAGTGGAGGCAGACACTCCTACGAGCAGTACTTC	CASSGGRHSYEQYF
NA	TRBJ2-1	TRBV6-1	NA	TGTGCCAGCACCCCCACGGTGTACAATGAGCAGTTCTTC	CASTPTVYNEQFF
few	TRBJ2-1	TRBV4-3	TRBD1	TGCGCCAGCAGCCAAGGGAGGGGACAGGGGGTACCGTATGAGCAGTTCTTC	CASSQGRGQGVPYEQFF
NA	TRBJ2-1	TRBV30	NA	TGTGCCTGGAGTGTACCTAATTCTAGGGGCAATGAGCAGTTCTTC	CAWSVPNSRGNEQFF
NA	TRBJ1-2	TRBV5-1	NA	TGCGCCAGCAGCTTGGCACAGGACCCGGCGGGAGGCTACACCTTC	CASSLAQDPAGGYTF
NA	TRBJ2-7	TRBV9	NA	TGTGCCAGCAGTGTTAACAGGGATCCAGACGAGCAGTACTTC	CASSVNRDPDEQYF